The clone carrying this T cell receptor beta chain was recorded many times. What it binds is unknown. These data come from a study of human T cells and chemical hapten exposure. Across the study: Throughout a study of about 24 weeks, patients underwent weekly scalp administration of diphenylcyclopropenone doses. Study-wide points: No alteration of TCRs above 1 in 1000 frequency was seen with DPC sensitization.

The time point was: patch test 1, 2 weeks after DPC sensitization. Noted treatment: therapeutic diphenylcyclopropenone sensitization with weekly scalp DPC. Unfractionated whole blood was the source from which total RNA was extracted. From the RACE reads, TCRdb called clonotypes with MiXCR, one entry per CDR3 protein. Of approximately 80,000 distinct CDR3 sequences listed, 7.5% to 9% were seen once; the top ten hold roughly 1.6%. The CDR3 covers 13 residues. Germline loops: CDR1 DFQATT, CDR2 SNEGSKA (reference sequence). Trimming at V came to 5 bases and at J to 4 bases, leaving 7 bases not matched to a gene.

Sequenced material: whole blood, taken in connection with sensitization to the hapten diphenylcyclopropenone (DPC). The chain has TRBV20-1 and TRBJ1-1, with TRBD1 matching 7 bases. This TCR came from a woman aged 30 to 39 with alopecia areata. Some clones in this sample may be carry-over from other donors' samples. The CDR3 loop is CSARQGGGTEAFF. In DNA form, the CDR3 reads TGCAGTGCTCGACAGGGCGGGGGCACTGAAGCTTTCTTT.